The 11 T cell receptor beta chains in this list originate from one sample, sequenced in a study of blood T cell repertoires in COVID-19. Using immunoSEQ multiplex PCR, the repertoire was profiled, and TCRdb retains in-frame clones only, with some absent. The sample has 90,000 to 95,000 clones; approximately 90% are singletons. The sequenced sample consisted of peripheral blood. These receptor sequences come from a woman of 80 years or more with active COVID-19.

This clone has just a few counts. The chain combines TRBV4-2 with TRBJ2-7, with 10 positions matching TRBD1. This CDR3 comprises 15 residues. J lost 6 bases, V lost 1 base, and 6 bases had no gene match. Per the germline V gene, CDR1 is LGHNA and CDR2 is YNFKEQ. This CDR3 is CASSQGQGANSEQYF. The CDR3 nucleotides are TGTGCCAGCAGCCAAGGACAGGGGGCGAATAGCGAGCAGTACTTC.

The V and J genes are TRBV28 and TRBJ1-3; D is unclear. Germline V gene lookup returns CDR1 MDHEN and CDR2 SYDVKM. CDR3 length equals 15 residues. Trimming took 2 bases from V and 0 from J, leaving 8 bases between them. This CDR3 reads CASSLRLNSGNTIYF. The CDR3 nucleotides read TGTGCCAGCAGTTTAAGACTGAACTCTGGAAACACCATATATTTT.

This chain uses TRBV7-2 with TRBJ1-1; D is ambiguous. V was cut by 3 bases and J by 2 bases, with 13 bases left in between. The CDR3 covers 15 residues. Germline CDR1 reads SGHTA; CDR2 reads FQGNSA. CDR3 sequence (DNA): TGTGCCAGCAGCTTTGGAGTGAGCAGAAACACTGAAGCTTTCTTT. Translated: CASSFGVSRNTEAFF.

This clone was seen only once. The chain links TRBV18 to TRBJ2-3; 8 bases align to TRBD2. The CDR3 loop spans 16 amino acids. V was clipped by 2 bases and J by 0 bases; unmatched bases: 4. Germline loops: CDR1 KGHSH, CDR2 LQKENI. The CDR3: CASSPILAASTDTQYF. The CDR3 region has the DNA TGTGCCAGCTCACCAATACTAGCGGCTAGCACAGATACGCAGTATTTT.

The CDR3 region has the DNA TGCGCCAGCAGCCAAGAGGCGGCTGGACAATATAGCAATCAGCCCCAGCATTTT. Its translation is CASSQEAAGQYSNQPQHF. The chain recombines TRBV4-1 with TRBJ1-5; D may be TRBD1 (5 bases). Per the germline V gene, CDR1 is MGHRA and CDR2 is YSYEKL. There are 18 residues in the CDR3. Trimming removed 0 bases from V and 0 bases from J, with 15 bases in between.

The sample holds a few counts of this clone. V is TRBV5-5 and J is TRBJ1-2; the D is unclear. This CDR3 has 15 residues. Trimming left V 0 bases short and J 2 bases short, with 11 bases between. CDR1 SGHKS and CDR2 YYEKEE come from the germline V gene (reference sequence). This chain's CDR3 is CASSLVSGLNYGYTF. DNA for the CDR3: TGTGCCAGCAGCTTGGTAAGCGGCCTGAACTATGGCTACACCTTC.

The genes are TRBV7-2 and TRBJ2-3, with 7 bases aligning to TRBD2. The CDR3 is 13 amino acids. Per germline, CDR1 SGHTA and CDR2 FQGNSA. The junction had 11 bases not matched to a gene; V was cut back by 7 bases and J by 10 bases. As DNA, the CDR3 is TGTGCCAGCACCTGGGCCGCGGGGGTGTCGCAGTATTTT. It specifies CASTWAAGVSQYF.

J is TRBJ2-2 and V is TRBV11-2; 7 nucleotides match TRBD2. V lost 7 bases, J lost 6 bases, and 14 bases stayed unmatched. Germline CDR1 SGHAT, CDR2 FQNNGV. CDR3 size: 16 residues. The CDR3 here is CASTPAGDFSAGELFF. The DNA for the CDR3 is TGTGCCAGCACCCCTGCGGGGGATTTTTCGGCCGGGGAGCTGTTTTTT. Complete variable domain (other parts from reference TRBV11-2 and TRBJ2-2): EAGVAQSPRYKIIEKRQSVAFWCNPISGHATLYWYQQILGQGPKLLIQFQNNGVVDDSQLPKDRFSAERLKGVDSTLKIQPAKLEDSAVYLCASTPAGDFSAGELFFGEGSRLTVL.

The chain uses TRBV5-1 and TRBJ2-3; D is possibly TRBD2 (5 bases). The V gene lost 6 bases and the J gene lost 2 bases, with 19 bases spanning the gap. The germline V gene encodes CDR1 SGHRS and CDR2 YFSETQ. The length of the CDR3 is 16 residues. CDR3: CASMLGGLRITDTQYF. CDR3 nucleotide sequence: TGCGCCAGCATGCTGGGCGGACTTCGGATCACAGATACGCAGTATTTT.

The DNA of the CDR3 is TGTGCCAGCAGCTTATTCGGGACAGTTAACTATGGCTACACCTTC. Protein: CASSLFGTVNYGYTF. The genes are TRBV11-2 and TRBJ1-2; 7 nucleotides line up with TRBD1. Germline CDR1 reads SGHAT; CDR2 reads FQNNGV. The CDR3 runs 15 residues. V lost 2 bases to trimming and J lost 1 base; unmatched junction nucleotides: 4.

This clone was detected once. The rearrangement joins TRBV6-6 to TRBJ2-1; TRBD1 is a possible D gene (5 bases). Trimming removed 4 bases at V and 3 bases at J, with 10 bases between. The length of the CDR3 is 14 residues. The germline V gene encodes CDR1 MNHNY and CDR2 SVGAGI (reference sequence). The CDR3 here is CASSLLGHYNEQFF. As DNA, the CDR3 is TGTGCCAGCAGTTTATTGGGGCACTACAATGAGCAGTTCTTC.